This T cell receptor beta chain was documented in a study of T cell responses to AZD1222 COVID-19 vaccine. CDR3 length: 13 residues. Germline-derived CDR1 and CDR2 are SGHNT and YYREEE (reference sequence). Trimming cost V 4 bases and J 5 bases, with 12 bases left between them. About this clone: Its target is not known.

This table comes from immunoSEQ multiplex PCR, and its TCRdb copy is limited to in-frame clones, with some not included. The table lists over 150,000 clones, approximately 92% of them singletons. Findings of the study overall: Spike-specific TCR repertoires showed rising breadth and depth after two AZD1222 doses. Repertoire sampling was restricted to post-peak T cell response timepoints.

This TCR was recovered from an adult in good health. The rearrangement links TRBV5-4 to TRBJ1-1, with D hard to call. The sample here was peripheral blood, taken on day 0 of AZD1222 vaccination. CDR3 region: CASSRLLWTEAFF. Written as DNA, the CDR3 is TGTGCCAGCAGCCGTCTTCTTTGGACTGAAGCTTTCTTT.